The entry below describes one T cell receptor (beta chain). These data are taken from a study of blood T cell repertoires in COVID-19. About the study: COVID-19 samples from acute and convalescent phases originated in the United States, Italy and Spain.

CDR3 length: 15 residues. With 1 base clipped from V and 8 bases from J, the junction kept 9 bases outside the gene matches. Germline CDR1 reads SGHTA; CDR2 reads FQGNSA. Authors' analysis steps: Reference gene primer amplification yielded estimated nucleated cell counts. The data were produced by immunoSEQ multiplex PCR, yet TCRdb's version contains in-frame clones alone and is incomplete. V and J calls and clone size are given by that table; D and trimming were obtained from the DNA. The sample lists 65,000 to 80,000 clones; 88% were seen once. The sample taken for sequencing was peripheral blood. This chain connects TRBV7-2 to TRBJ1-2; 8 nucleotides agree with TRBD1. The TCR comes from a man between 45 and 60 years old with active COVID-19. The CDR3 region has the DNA TGTGCCAGCAGCTTAGGGTCAGGGGGCGCGGGAGGCTACACCTTC. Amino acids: CASSLGSGGAGGYTF.